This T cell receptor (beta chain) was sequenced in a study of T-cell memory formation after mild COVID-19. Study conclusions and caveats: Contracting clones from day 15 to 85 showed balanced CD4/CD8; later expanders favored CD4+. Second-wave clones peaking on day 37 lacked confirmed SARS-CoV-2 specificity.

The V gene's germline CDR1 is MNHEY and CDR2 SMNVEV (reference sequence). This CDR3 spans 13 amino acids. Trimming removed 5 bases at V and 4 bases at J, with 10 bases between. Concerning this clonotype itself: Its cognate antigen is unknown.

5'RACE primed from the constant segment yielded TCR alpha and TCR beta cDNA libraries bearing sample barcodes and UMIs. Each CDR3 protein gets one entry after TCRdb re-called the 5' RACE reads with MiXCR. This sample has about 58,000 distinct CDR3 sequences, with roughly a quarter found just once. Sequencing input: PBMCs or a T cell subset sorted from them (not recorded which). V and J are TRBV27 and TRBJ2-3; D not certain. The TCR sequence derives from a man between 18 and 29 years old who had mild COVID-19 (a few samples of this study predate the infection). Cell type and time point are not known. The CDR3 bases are TGTGCCAGCAGTCCCCACTCGGCAGATACGCAGTATTTT. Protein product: CASSPHSADTQYF.